The 20 T cell receptor beta chains below were found in one sample sequenced in a study of blood T cell repertoires in COVID-19. Clones were sequenced by immunoSEQ multiplex PCR, and TCRdb holds only the in-frame ones, with some missing. The top ten hold 25% of the sample, which has roughly 100,000 clones, 86% seen once. Sequenced input: peripheral blood. The receptors stem from a human donor in a cohort sampled during active COVID-19.

Only one count was recorded for this clone. The genes are TRBV7-2 and TRBJ2-7; 7 bases are shared with TRBD2. Germline V lookup: CDR1 SGHTA, CDR2 FQGNSA. V trimming: 2 bases; J trimming: 0 bases; junction bases outside the gene matches: 4. The CDR3 totals 15 residues. The CDR3 DNA sequence: TGTGCCAGCAGCTTATACGGGGGGACCTCCTACGAGCAGTACTTC. Translating it yields CASSLYGGTSYEQYF.

The chain joins TRBV5-4 to TRBJ2-7, with a possible D match to TRBD1 (5 bases). The germline gives CDR1 SGHNT, CDR2 YYREEE (reference sequence). The CDR3 covers 14 residues. The V end lost 5 bases, the J end lost 0 bases, and 12 bases lay between the germline ends. CDR3 in DNA: TGTGCCAGCAGTCGTGACAGTAGCTCCTACGAGCAGTACTTC. Its translation is CASSRDSSSYEQYF.

V gene TRBV30 combines with J gene TRBJ1-4; D uncertain. CDR3 size: 12 residues. V was pared by 5 bases and J by 5 bases, with 9 bases between. Looked up from germline, CDR1 is GTSNPN and CDR2 is SVGIG (reference sequence). In DNA form, the CDR3 reads TGTGCCTGGGATCGGGAGAATGAAAAACTGTTTTTT. Translated, it gives CAWDRENEKLFF.

This clone was seen only once. The genes are TRBV15 and TRBJ2-5, with D tentatively TRBD2 (5 bases). Germline V gives CDR1 LNHNV, CDR2 YYDKDF (reference sequence). This CDR3 spans 15 amino acids. The germline V and J ends were trimmed by 0 bases and 4 bases, with 12 bases remaining between them. CDR3: CATSRESGVPETQYF. The CDR3 DNA follows: TGTGCCACCAGCAGAGAATCCGGGGTCCCAGAGACCCAGTACTTC. Combining the CDR3 with reference TRBV15 and TRBJ2-5 gives the whole variable domain DAMVIQNPRYQVTQFGKPVTLSCSQTLNHNVMYWYQQKSSQAPKLLFHYYDKDFNNEADTPDNFQSRRPNTSFCFLDIRSPGLGDTAMYLCATSRESGVPETQYFGPGTRLLVL.

The chain links TRBV5-1 to TRBJ2-1; 10 bases are shared with TRBD1. With V trimmed by 3 bases and J by 7 bases, 7 bases remained unmatched. The CDR3 contains 15 residues. Germline V lookup: CDR1 SGHRS, CDR2 YFSETQ. Here the CDR3 DNA reads TGCGCCAGCAGCTCGACCGGGACAGGGGCAAATGAGCAGTTCTTC. It is translated as CASSSTGTGANEQFF.

This clone appeared once. The J gene is TRBJ2-7, the V gene TRBV7-9; no reliable D call. In germline, CDR1 is SEHNR, CDR2 FQNEAQ (reference sequence). The CDR3 contains 13 residues. Trimming cost V 5 bases and J 6 bases, with 14 bases left between them. CDR3 loop: CASSPLSHLEQYF. The CDR3 DNA sequence: TGTGCCAGCAGCCCCCTATCCCATCTCGAGCAGTACTTC.

CDR3 DNA sequence: TGTGCCAGCAGTTCTAGCGGGGGGCACTCATTCTCAGATACGCAGTATTTT. It specifies CASSSSGGHSFSDTQYF. The chain combines TRBV27 with TRBJ2-3; 11 positions agree with TRBD2. Germline V gene sequence: CDR1 MNHEY, CDR2 SMNVEV (reference sequence). This CDR3 is built from 17 residues. V shed 4 bases and J 4 bases; nucleotides not matched to a gene: 10.

The CDR3 protein is CASSYSGYRGGQPQHF. CDR3 DNA sequence: TGTGCCAGCAGTTACTCGGGTTACAGGGGGGGCCAGCCCCAGCATTTT. The J gene is TRBJ1-5, the V gene TRBV6-6; TRBD1 matches 8 bases. Germline values: CDR1 MNHNY, CDR2 SVGAGI (reference sequence). V gave up 0 bases and J gave up 7 bases; unmatched junction bases: 8. The CDR3 totals 16 residues.

The chain employs TRBV7-2 and TRBJ2-3; weak D call: TRBD1 (6 bases). This CDR3 comprises 14 residues. V was cut by 5 bases and J by 2 bases, with 11 bases left in between. Per germline, CDR1 SGHTA and CDR2 FQGNSA. The chain's CDR3 is CASSQGQYTDTQYF. The DNA for the CDR3 is TGTGCCAGCAGCCAAGGACAGTACACAGATACGCAGTATTTT. The entire variable domain, with the rest obtained from reference TRBV7-2 and TRBJ2-3, is as follows: GAGVSQSPSNKVTEKGKDVELRCDPISGHTALYWYRQSLGQGLEFLIYFQGNSAPDKSGLPSDRFSAERTGGSVSTLTIQRTQQEDSAVYLCASSQGQYTDTQYFGPGTRLTVL.

The chain employs TRBV10-1 and TRBJ2-5, with D uncertain. This CDR3 region has 13 residues. Germline CDR1 is WNHNN and CDR2 is SYGVQD (reference sequence). Trimming left V 2 bases short and J 5 bases short, with 9 bases between. CDR3 bases: TGCGCCAGCAGTGAGATGCCTAGGGAGACCCAGTACTTC. The encoded protein is CASSEMPRETQYF.

The gene calls are TRBV9 and TRBJ2-7; possible D gene TRBD1, 7 bases. The length of the CDR3 is 14 residues. CDR1 SGDLS and CDR2 YYNGEE come from the germline V gene. With 0 bases removed from V and 5 bases from J, the gap between germline ends came to 12 bases. CDR3 nucleotide sequence: TGTGCCAGCAGCGTAGCGGCCAGGGGGGACGAGCAGTACTTC. Its translation: CASSVAARGDEQYF.

The chain employs TRBV5-6 and TRBJ2-2; D unresolved. In germline, CDR1 is SGHDT, CDR2 YYEEEE. The CDR3 runs to 13 residues. The V gene lost 4 bases and the J gene lost 7 bases, with 11 bases spanning the gap. This CDR3 is CASSTSPVGELFF. The CDR3 bases are TGTGCCAGCAGCACATCCCCCGTCGGGGAGCTGTTTTTT.

The genes are TRBV15 and TRBJ1-5, with 8 positions matching TRBD1. The CDR3 spans 15 residues. Losses at the gene ends were 6 bases for V and 0 bases for J; bases not matched to a gene: 4. CDR1 and CDR2 from the germline V gene are LNHNV and YYDKDF (reference sequence). Here the CDR3 reads CATSRTGFSNQPQHF. The CDR3 nucleotides read TGTGCCACCAGTAGGACAGGGTTTAGCAATCAGCCCCAGCATTTT.

The J gene is TRBJ1-3, the V gene TRBV9; possible D gene TRBD1, 6 bases. CDR3 length equals 17 residues. Trimming shortened V by 3 bases and J by 4 bases, and 20 bases separated the two germline ends. Looked up from germline, CDR1 is SGDLS and CDR2 is YYNGEE. The CDR3 loop reads CASSAPKTGPSGNTIYF. The CDR3 nucleotides are TGTGCCAGCAGCGCGCCCAAGACAGGCCCCTCCGGAAACACCATATATTTT.

The DNA for the CDR3 is TGTGCCAGCAGCTCTGGACAGGCGAACACTGAAGCTTTCTTT. This gives the protein CASSSGQANTEAFF. The gene calls are TRBV2 and TRBJ1-1, with 7 bases matching TRBD1. Germline V lookup: CDR1 SNHLY, CDR2 FYNNEI. With 6 bases clipped from V and 1 base from J, the junction kept 5 bases outside the gene matches. This CDR3 has 14 residues.

The chain uses TRBV28 and TRBJ1-6; 9 bases agree with TRBD1. The V gene's germline CDR1 is MDHEN and CDR2 SYDVKM. This CDR3 spans 15 amino acids. With V trimmed by 2 bases and J by 8 bases, 4 bases remained unmatched. This chain's CDR3 is CASSLQTGGDSPLHF. In DNA form, the CDR3 reads TGTGCCAGCAGTTTACAGACAGGGGGTGATTCACCCCTCCACTTT.

This clone was seen a few times. The rearrangement joins TRBV6-1 to TRBJ1-6, with 10 bases that match TRBD1. V gave up 3 bases and J gave up 8 bases; unmatched junction bases: 7. CDR1 is MNHNS, CDR2 SASEGT, per germline. The CDR3 consists of 16 residues. The CDR3 DNA follows: TGTGCCAGCAGTGAGGGGACAGGGGTTTTGTATTCACCCCTCCACTTT. Its protein product is CASSEGTGVLYSPLHF.

A single count supports this clone. J is TRBJ2-7 and V is TRBV3-1 (or the pseudogene TRBV3-2); 10 nucleotides agree with TRBD1. This CDR3 is 16 amino acids long. The ends lost 3 bases at V and 3 bases at J; junction bases unmatched: 8. CDR1 is LGHDT and CDR2 is YNNKEL in the germline V gene (reference sequence). CDR3 sequence (DNA): TGTGCCAGCAGCCAGTTAGGACAGGGGGGAGGCTACGAGCAGTACTTC. This codes for CASSQLGQGGGYEQYF.

The V call is TRBV28, the J call TRBJ1-1, with no clear D. CDR3 length: 14 residues. Trimming left V 9 bases short and J 1 base short, with 15 bases between. Germline V lookup: CDR1 MDHEN, CDR2 SYDVKM. As DNA, the CDR3 is TGTGCCAGTTTCCCCACCCCGGGGAACACTGAAGCTTTCTTT. It specifies CASFPTPGNTEAFF.

The rearrangement uses TRBV4-1 and TRBJ1-4; 8 nucleotides match TRBD1. CDR3 length: 15 residues. Germline CDR1 and CDR2: MGHRA and YSYEKL. The ends lost 4 bases at V and 6 bases at J; junction bases unmatched: 7. CDR3 protein: CASSRRSDRDEKLFF. Written as DNA, the CDR3 is TGCGCCAGCAGCCGCCGGTCGGACAGGGATGAAAAACTGTTTTTT.